This TCR beta chain was documented in a study of beta chain features in type 1 diabetes. Per germline, CDR1 SGHVS and CDR2 FQNEAQ. The V end lost 1 base, the J end lost 2 bases, and 12 bases lay between the germline ends. The CDR3 runs to 15 residues. This clone has a handful of counts. Its antigen is currently unknown. Investigators reverse transcribed all isolated RNA, so they sequenced expressed TCRB transcripts. This table comes from immunoSEQ multiplex PCR, and its TCRdb copy is limited to in-frame clones, with some not included. Of approximately 150,000 clones in the sample, more than 10% were seen once. Study-wide results and limits: The naive, central memory and Treg TCRB repertoires looked more alike in patients than they did in healthy donors. Diminished insertions and augmented deletions at VDJ junctions characterized type 1 diabetes patients. Among patients with Type 1 diabetes, TCRB CDR3s were moderately but significantly shorter in every one of the four CD4+ subsets. It was not settled here whether HLA type affects TCRB rearrangement.

The source of this sequence is a man younger than 35 with type 1 diabetes. The chain couples TRBV7-8 to TRBJ2-7; possibly TRBD1 for D (5 bases). The material sequenced was central memory CD4+ T cells from blood. CDR3 protein: CASSLGRRATYEQYF. The CDR3 nucleotides are TGTGCCAGCAGCTTAGGGCGCAGGGCCACCTACGAGCAGTACTTC.